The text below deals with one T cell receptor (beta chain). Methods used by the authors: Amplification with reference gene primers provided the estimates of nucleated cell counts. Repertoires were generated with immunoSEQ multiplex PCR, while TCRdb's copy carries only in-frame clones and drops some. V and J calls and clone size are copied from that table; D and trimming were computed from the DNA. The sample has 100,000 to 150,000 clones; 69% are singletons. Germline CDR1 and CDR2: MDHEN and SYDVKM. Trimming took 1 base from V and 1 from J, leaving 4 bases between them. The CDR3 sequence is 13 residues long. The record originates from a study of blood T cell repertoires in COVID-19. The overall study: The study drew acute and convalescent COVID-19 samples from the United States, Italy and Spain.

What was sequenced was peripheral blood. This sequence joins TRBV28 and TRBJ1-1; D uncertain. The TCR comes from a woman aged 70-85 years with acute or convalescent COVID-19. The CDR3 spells CASSLYWNTEAFF. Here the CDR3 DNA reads TGTGCCAGCAGTTTATACTGGAACACTGAAGCTTTCTTT.